This TCR beta chain was profiled in a study of radiation and T cells in renal cell carcinoma. Across the study: Nephrectomy followed 15 Gy stereotactic body radiation by 4 weeks.

Measured with immunoSEQ multiplex PCR; TCRdb has only the in-frame clones, and not every one. The sample shows 120,000 to 150,000 clones, 75% to 90% of them seen only once. Time point indicated: baseline pretreatment blood. Treatment: 15 Gy SBRT to primary tumor, nephrectomy 4 weeks later. Blood was sampled at baseline, 2 weeks and 4 weeks after SBRT. Turning to this clone: The antigen is not known.

In germline, CDR1 is SGDLS, CDR2 YYNGEE. The CDR3 has 15 residues. V gave up 5 bases and J gave up 5 bases, with 20 bases separating them. Notes on the study in general: In blood, top tumor clones expanded by 2 weeks, shrinking by 4.

The chain links TRBV9 to TRBJ2-7, with unresolved D. Sequencing was performed on blood, taken from a patient whose treatment included radiotherapy and nephrectomy. The sequence was obtained from a woman in her fifties or sixties with renal cell carcinoma. CDR3 in DNA: TGTGCCAGCAGTTCCGCCCTGGGCAGTCTCGACGAGCAGTACTTC. Translated: CASSSALGSLDEQYF.